This T cell receptor beta chain was obtained from a study of cytomegalovirus exposure and HLA in healthy donors. 60 Vbeta and 13 Jbeta primers were used in PCR. Sequencing was performed with immunoSEQ multiplex PCR; in TCRdb, only in-frame clones are kept and a portion is missing. Counted here are approximately 150,000 clones, approximately 88% occurring once; the ten biggest clones make up about 0.9%. The germline CDR1 and CDR2 sequences are MNHNY and SVGAGI (reference sequence). V dropped 7 bases and J dropped 6 bases, with 24 bases sitting between them. This CDR3 spans 16 amino acids. The clonotype was recovered from a woman between 25 and 40 years old in good health and CMV-seronegative. Input material: PBMCs. This chain connects TRBV6-6 to TRBJ1-2; D is ambiguous. The CDR3 DNA follows: TGTGCCAGCATTTCTCATATGTGGGAGGGTCATGATGGCTACACCTTC. Translation gives CASISHMWEGHDGYTF.